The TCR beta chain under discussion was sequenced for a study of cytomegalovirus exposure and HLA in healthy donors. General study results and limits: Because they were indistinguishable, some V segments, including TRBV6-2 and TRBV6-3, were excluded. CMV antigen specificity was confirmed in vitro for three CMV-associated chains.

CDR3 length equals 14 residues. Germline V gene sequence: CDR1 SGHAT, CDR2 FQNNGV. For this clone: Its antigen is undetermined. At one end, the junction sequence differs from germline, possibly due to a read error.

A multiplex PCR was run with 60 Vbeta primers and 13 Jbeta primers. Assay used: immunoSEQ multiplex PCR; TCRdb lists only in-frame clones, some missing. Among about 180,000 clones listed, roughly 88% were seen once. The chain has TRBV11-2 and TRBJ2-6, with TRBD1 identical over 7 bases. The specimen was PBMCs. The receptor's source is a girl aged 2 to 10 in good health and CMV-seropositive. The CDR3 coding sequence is TGTGCCAGCAGCCAAACCCAGGGGGTCAACGTCCTGACTTTC. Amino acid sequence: CASSQTQGVNVLTF.